This T cell receptor (beta chain) was retrieved from a study of blood T cell repertoires in COVID-19. Study-level background: Specimens from acute and convalescent COVID-19 originated in the United States, Italy and Spain. In each case, the material was cDNA or gDNA derived from T cells, B-cell-depleted T cells, or PBMCs.

Original handling: Estimates of nucleated cell counts were drawn from the amplification of reference gene primers. TCRdb keeps only in-frame clones here, not all; method: immunoSEQ multiplex PCR. V and J calls and clone size follow that table, whereas D and trimming were derived from the DNA. This table holds 200,000 to 250,000 clones, 84% found once. Deletions cut 6 bases from V and 10 bases from J, with 13 bases between. The length of the CDR3 is 12 residues. This rearrangement joins TRBV12-3 or TRBV12-4 to TRBJ2-1, with a weak D call TRBD1 (5 bases). The sequence was collected from a man younger than 40 with active or convalescent COVID-19. Specimen: peripheral blood. CDR3 DNA: TGTGCCAGCAGCCTCAGGGTAGGAGAGCAGTTCTTC. Translated: CASSLRVGEQFF.